A single sample gave rise to the 31 T cell receptor beta chains below, sequenced in a study of blood T cell repertoires in COVID-19. Method: immunoSEQ multiplex PCR; TCRdb's copy keeps in-frame clones and lacks some. The sample comprises some 69,000 clones, 89% of which are singletons, and 4.5% to 5% rests with the top ten. Sequences were obtained from peripheral blood. Source of these receptors: a woman between 50 and 59 years old with active COVID-19.

The chain uses TRBV19 and TRBJ2-6; unclear D gene. CDR1 is LNHDA and CDR2 is SQIVND in the germline V gene (reference sequence). There are 15 residues in the CDR3. V lost 6 bases, J lost 0 bases, and 9 bases lay in between. The CDR3 reads CASRTIDSGANVLTF. In DNA, the CDR3 is TGTGCCAGTAGGACAATAGACTCTGGGGCCAACGTCCTGACTTTC.

The chain joins TRBV2 to TRBJ1-2, with D perhaps matching TRBD1 (6 bases). The CDR3 is 14 amino acids. Deletions cut 6 bases from V and 4 bases from J, with 15 bases between. Germline V gene lookup returns CDR1 SNHLY and CDR2 FYNNEI. The CDR3 nucleotides read TGTGCCAGCAGACCTATACAGGGCCCCTATGGCTACACCTTC. Protein sequence: CASRPIQGPYGYTF.

The chain joins TRBV11-2 to TRBJ2-1, with TRBD2 matching over 8 bases. The CDR3 totals 12 residues. Germline lookup yields CDR1 SGHAT and CDR2 FQNNGV. V gave up 6 bases and J gave up 7 bases; unmatched junction bases: 2. The CDR3 coding sequence is TGTGCCAGCAGGTCTAGCGGGAATGAGCAGTTCTTC. Protein product: CASRSSGNEQFF. Full variable domain (missing parts from reference TRBV11-2 and TRBJ2-1): EAGVAQSPRYKIIEKRQSVAFWCNPISGHATLYWYQQILGQGPKLLIQFQNNGVVDDSQLPKDRFSAERLKGVDSTLKIQPAKLEDSAVYLCASRSSGNEQFFGPGTRLTVL.

The chain combines TRBV11-2 with TRBJ2-1; 9 bases map to TRBD2. This CDR3 region has 15 residues. Germline CDR1 and CDR2: SGHAT and FQNNGV. V was clipped by 5 bases and J by 7 bases; unmatched bases: 9. CDR3 coding DNA: TGTGCCAGCAGCCTATCTAGCGGGATATGGAATGAGCAGTTCTTC. Translated, it gives CASSLSSGIWNEQFF.

The chain carries TRBV18 and TRBJ1-2, with D perhaps TRBD1 (5 bases). Germline values: CDR1 KGHSH, CDR2 LQKENI. V shed 3 bases and J shed 13 bases, with 18 bases lying between them. This CDR3 is 13 amino acids long. The CDR3 DNA is TGTGCCAGCTCACCCATTTCTGGACAAAACGTCACCTTC. Its protein is CASSPISGQNVTF.

The gene calls are TRBV3-1 (or the pseudogene TRBV3-2) and TRBJ2-5; no definite D call. V lost 3 bases and J lost 7, with 9 bases in between. The V gene's germline CDR1 is LGHDT and CDR2 YNNKEL (reference sequence). This CDR3 spans 12 amino acids. CDR3 bases: TGTGCCAGCAGCCAGGGCCCCGTGACCCAGTACTTC. Translated, it gives CASSQGPVTQYF.

V gene TRBV6-1 combines with J gene TRBJ2-7; possible D gene TRBD1, 6 bases. CDR3 length equals 16 residues. With 3 bases removed from V and 0 bases from J, the gap between germline ends came to 15 bases. Germline V CDR1 and CDR2: MNHNS, SASEGT. The CDR3 spells CASSDPGQMDSYEQYF. CDR3 DNA sequence: TGTGCCAGCAGTGACCCCGGACAGATGGACTCCTACGAGCAGTACTTC.

The rearrangement joins TRBV27 to TRBJ2-5; TRBD1 agrees at 10 bases. The CDR3 runs 17 residues. J was trimmed by 4 bases and V by 4 bases; bases with no gene match: 12. Germline V gene lookup returns CDR1 MNHEY and CDR2 SMNVEV (reference sequence). Here the CDR3 DNA reads TGTGCCAGCAGTTCACCCCGGGACAGGGGAAAACTAGAGACCCAGTACTTC. Amino acids: CASSSPRDRGKLETQYF.

A few counts support this clone. This chain connects TRBV7-3 to TRBJ2-1; tentatively, D is TRBD2 (5 bases). The CDR3 spans 16 residues. CDR1 is SGHTA, CDR2 FQGTGA, per germline. Trimming left V 2 bases short and J 0 bases short, with 11 bases between. The DNA for the CDR3 is TGTGCCAGCAGCTTATTTGCGGGCACCTCCTACAATGAGCAGTTCTTC. Translating gives CASSLFAGTSYNEQFF.

The rearrangement uses TRBV5-4 and TRBJ2-6; D is possibly TRBD1 (5 bases). Per the germline V gene, CDR1 is SGHNT and CDR2 is YYREEE (reference sequence). This CDR3 region has 15 residues. Between the trimmed V and J ends, which lost 4 bases and 1 base, there was a span of 9 bases. The CDR3 nucleotides are TGTGCCAGCAGCGCGCAGGGTTCTGGGGCCAACGTCCTGACTTTC. Translating it yields CASSAQGSGANVLTF.

This chain links TRBV7-3 with TRBJ2-7, with TRBD2 identical over 13 bases. V lost 2 bases and J lost 5; bases outside the gene matches: 0. The CDR3 sequence is 14 residues long. Germline-derived CDR1 and CDR2 are SGHTA and FQGTGA. The CDR3 region has the DNA TGTGCCAGCAGCTTAGGACTAGCGGGAGACGAGCAGTACTTC. Translating gives CASSLGLAGDEQYF.

This rearrangement joins TRBV7-3 to TRBJ2-2; D uncertain. The V and J ends lost 1 base and 4 bases respectively, with 10 bases between them. CDR3 length: 15 amino acids. Germline V gives CDR1 SGHTA, CDR2 FQGTGA. Here the CDR3 reads CASSLNQGGTGELFF. CDR3 DNA sequence: TGTGCCAGCAGCTTAAACCAAGGCGGCACCGGGGAGCTGTTTTTT.

The chain joins TRBV6-5 to TRBJ2-7; TRBD2 matches 10 bases. Germline V CDR1 and CDR2: MNHEY, SVGAGI. V shed 6 bases, J shed 6 bases, and the junction held 8 bases outside the gene matches. This CDR3 region has 14 residues. CDR3 residues: CASSPGLAMREQYF. DNA of the CDR3: TGTGCCAGCAGCCCGGGACTAGCGATGCGCGAGCAGTACTTC.

The chain carries TRBV9 and TRBJ2-3; TRBD2 might be the D (6 bases). Trimming removed 3 bases at V and 4 bases at J, with 12 bases between. Germline CDR1 and CDR2: SGDLS and YYNGEE. The CDR3 covers 14 residues. CDR3 bases: TGTGCCAGCAGCGGGGCGGGAACTCCAGATACGCAGTATTTT. Residues: CASSGAGTPDTQYF.

This rearrangement joins TRBV10-2 to TRBJ2-1; 8 nucleotides match TRBD2. The V segment lost 6 bases and the J segment 9 bases; nucleotides outside the gene matches: 10. Germline-derived CDR1 and CDR2 are WSHSY and SAAADI. The CDR3 has 14 amino acids. CDR3 nucleotide sequence: TGCGCCAGCAGCCCCGGGACTAGTAGGGGTGAGCAGTTCTTC. It is translated as CASSPGTSRGEQFF.

The V gene is TRBV5-5, the J gene TRBJ2-1; TRBD2 agrees at 7 bases. The germline V gene has CDR1 SGHKS and CDR2 YYEKEE (reference sequence). After removal of 3 bases from V and 10 bases from J, the junction contained 10 bases not matched to a gene. The CDR3 consists of 14 residues. The CDR3 DNA is TGTGCCAGCAGCTCGACTGGCTCCGGGGGGGAGCAGTTCTTC. It specifies CASSSTGSGGEQFF.

This clone was seen a few times. The chain recombines TRBV29-1 with TRBJ1-2, with D tentatively TRBD1 (5 bases). The CDR3 length is 14 residues. In germline, CDR1 is SQVTM, CDR2 ANQGSEA. V was cut by 4 bases and J by 1 base, with 13 bases left in between. Here the CDR3 DNA reads TGCAGCGTTGTTACAGGCCTCCTTAACTATGGCTACACCTTC. Its translation: CSVVTGLLNYGYTF.

This clone was counted once. This chain's CDR3 is CASSETPGGYNEQFF. The DNA for the CDR3 is TGTGCCAGCAGCGAGACCCCCGGAGGCTACAATGAGCAGTTCTTC. The chain combines TRBV9 with TRBJ2-1; TRBD2 is a possible D gene (5 bases). The germline V and J ends were trimmed by 3 bases and 3 bases, with 13 bases remaining between them. The CDR3 runs 15 residues. Looked up from germline, CDR1 is SGDLS and CDR2 is YYNGEE. The full variable domain, rest sourced from reference TRBV9 and TRBJ2-1, is DSGVTQTPKHLITATGQRVTLRCSPRSGDLSVYWYQQSLDQGLQFLIQYYNGEERAKGNILERFSAQQFPDLHSELNLSSLELGDSALYFCASSETPGGYNEQFFGPGTRLTVL.

The J gene is TRBJ1-2, the V gene TRBV5-1; D remains ambiguous. This CDR3 is 14 amino acids long. V was pared by 9 bases and J by 0 bases, with 15 bases between. Germline-derived CDR1 and CDR2 are SGHRS and YFSETQ. CDR3 loop: CATKKEGANYGYTF. Written as DNA, the CDR3 is TGCGCCACAAAAAAAGAGGGCGCTAACTATGGCTACACCTTC.

V and J are TRBV11-3 and TRBJ2-1; D perhaps matches TRBD2 (6 bases). The CDR3 length is 14 residues. Trimming took off 1 base at V and 8 bases at J, with 12 bases between the two ends. Germline V gene sequence: CDR1 SGHNT, CDR2 YENEEA. This CDR3 is CASSLAGDRHEQFF. The CDR3 region has the DNA TGTGCCAGCAGCTTAGCGGGGGATCGCCATGAGCAGTTCTTC.

The chain joins TRBV14 to TRBJ2-1; 12 positions match TRBD1. Losses at the gene ends were 5 bases for V and 8 bases for J; bases not matched to a gene: 10. Germline V gene data show CDR1 as SGHDN and CDR2 as FVKESK. The CDR3 length is 16 residues. The CDR3 sequence is CASSSLGTGGADEQFF. The CDR3 DNA reads as TGTGCCAGCAGCTCCCTGGGGACAGGGGGCGCGGATGAGCAGTTCTTC.

CDR3: CASSISGLRESEQFF. The CDR3 DNA follows: TGTGCCAGTAGTATAAGCGGTCTCCGAGAAAGTGAGCAGTTCTTC. This rearrangement joins TRBV19 to TRBJ2-1; a weak D match, TRBD2 (5 bases). CDR1 is LNHDA and CDR2 is SQIVND in the germline V gene (reference sequence). The CDR3 is 15 residues long. The ends were cut back, 2 bases at V and 9 bases at J, with 17 bases in the middle.

The gene calls are TRBV25-1 and TRBJ2-2; D call uncertain. The CDR3 covers 16 residues. Germline assignment: CDR1 MGHDK and CDR2 SYGVNS. V lost 1 base, J lost 3 bases, and 12 bases lay in between. The CDR3 DNA reads TGTGCCAGCAGTGAATTCTGGCCTCGGGACACCGGGGAGCTGTTTTTT. This codes for CASSEFWPRDTGELFF.

The chain is built from TRBV5-1 and TRBJ2-2, with a weak D call TRBD2 (6 bases). The germline V gene has CDR1 SGHRS and CDR2 YFSETQ. V was trimmed by 3 bases and J by 1 base, leaving 13 bases between them. The CDR3 runs 16 residues. CDR3 protein: CASSYYSGGNTGELFF. In DNA form, the CDR3 reads TGCGCCAGCAGCTACTATAGCGGAGGGAACACCGGGGAGCTGTTTTTT.

The chain is built from TRBV9 and TRBJ2-2, with 13 bases that match TRBD2. This CDR3 is 20 amino acids long. Germline CDR1 reads SGDLS; CDR2 reads YYNGEE. The V segment lost 4 bases and the J segment 3 bases; nucleotides outside the gene matches: 15. CDR3 amino acids: CASSPQPGLAGRGHTGELFF. DNA for the CDR3: TGTGCCAGCAGCCCACAACCGGGACTAGCGGGAAGGGGTCACACCGGGGAGCTGTTTTTT.

The V call is TRBV7-2, the J call TRBJ2-1, with 12 bases matching TRBD2. From germline, CDR1 is SGHTA and CDR2 FQGNSA. V gave up 1 base and J gave up 5 bases; unmatched junction bases: 0. The CDR3 loop spans 15 amino acids. This chain's CDR3 is CASSLGTSGNNEQFF. CDR3 in DNA: TGTGCCAGCAGCTTAGGGACTAGCGGGAACAATGAGCAGTTCTTC.

The gene calls are TRBV9 and TRBJ2-1, with D maybe TRBD1 (6 bases). The CDR3 consists of 13 residues. Trimming removed 6 bases from V and 3 bases from J, with 10 bases in between. The germline gives CDR1 SGDLS, CDR2 YYNGEE. CDR3 loop: CASTGDGYNEQFF. In nucleotides, the CDR3 is TGTGCCAGCACAGGGGACGGCTACAATGAGCAGTTCTTC.

The chain combines TRBV28 with TRBJ2-3; 9 bases line up with TRBD2. This CDR3 is 14 amino acids long. Germline V gene data show CDR1 as MDHEN and CDR2 as SYDVKM. The ends lost 5 bases at V and 6 bases at J; junction bases unmatched: 6. CDR3 in DNA: TGTGCCAGCAGTCTTACTAGCGGGCGGGATACGCAGTATTTT. Its translation: CASSLTSGRDTQYF.

This rearrangement joins TRBV6-5 to TRBJ1-1; D is unclear. V gave up 8 bases and J gave up 3 bases, with 13 bases separating them. CDR3 length: 13 residues. Looked up from germline, CDR1 is MNHEY and CDR2 is SVGAGI. The CDR3 nucleotides are TGTGCCAGCCGACTACGTTGGGACACTGAAGCTTTCTTT. Protein: CASRLRWDTEAFF.

The chain combines TRBV5-6 with TRBJ1-2; a weak D match, TRBD1 (6 bases). The CDR3 has 13 amino acids. V was trimmed by 3 bases and J by 8 bases, leaving 14 bases between them. CDR1 SGHDT and CDR2 YYEEEE come from the germline V gene. CDR3 residues: CASSSAGGRGYTF. CDR3 nucleotide sequence: TGTGCCAGCAGCTCGGCCGGGGGGCGGGGCTACACCTTC.

The chain recombines TRBV4-1 with TRBJ2-5, with a possible D match to TRBD1 (5 bases). Germline lookup yields CDR1 MGHRA and CDR2 YSYEKL. This CDR3 spans 15 amino acids. The V and J ends lost 0 bases and 5 bases respectively, with 13 bases between them. CDR3 coding DNA: TGCGCCAGCAGCCAAGATTCTCAGGGCCCCGAGACCCAGTACTTC. Protein product: CASSQDSQGPETQYF.